These 4 T cell receptor beta chains came from one sample sequenced in a study of T cells in Graves' hyperthyroidism and ophthalmopathy (dated by TCRdb to about 2019). Library creation used multiplex PCR. The reads were generated on an Illumina HiSeq 2000. The TCR beta CDR3 regions were amplified from the RNA transcripts. A first-round RT-PCR of the TCR CDR3 used the HTBI primer set with the Qiagen OneStep RT-PCR kit. TCRdb took the public reads, trimmed them with fastp at Q25, ran MiXCR for clone calling and kept in-frame beta chains. Entries that share a CDR3 protein sequence are merged under the most common genes and DNA. The sample data list hundreds of thousands of distinct CDR3 sequences, and 14% of these were observed just once. Together, the top ten hold roughly 10% of the sample. Sequencing was performed on blood. Source of these receptors: a woman younger than 35 with Graves' hyperthyroidism.

The genes are TRBV20-1 and TRBJ2-5, with D possibly matching TRBD2 (5 bases). The CDR3 is 14 amino acids. V lost 0 bases and J lost 4, with 12 bases in between. Germline CDR1 is DFQATT and CDR2 is SNEGSKA (reference sequence). The CDR3 DNA follows: TGCAGTGCTAGAGATTTTTACGCGGGAGAGACCCAGTACTTC. Translated: CSARDFYAGETQYF.

This clonotype was counted once. The CDR3 loop reads CSARRRSGTGDTEAFF. The CDR3 nucleotides are TGCAGTGCTAGGAGACGATCCGGGACAGGGGACACTGAAGCTTTCTTT. The gene calls are TRBV20-1 and TRBJ1-1; 10 bases match TRBD1. This CDR3 is 16 amino acids long. After removal of 3 bases from V and 3 bases from J, the junction contained 10 bases not matched to a gene. Germline V gives CDR1 DFQATT, CDR2 SNEGSKA (reference sequence).

J is TRBJ2-3 and V is TRBV6-1, with 14 positions matching TRBD2. V dropped 6 bases and J dropped 1; count of bases not matched to a gene: 9. Germline-derived CDR1 and CDR2 are MNHNS and SASEGT. The length of the CDR3 is 18 residues. This chain's CDR3 is CASRSHGLAGGRTDTQYF. For the CDR3, the DNA is TGTGCCAGCAGAAGCCATGGACTAGCGGGAGGACGCACAGATACGCAGTATTTT.

This clonotype showed up just a few times. The gene calls are TRBV30 and TRBJ1-2; a weak D match, TRBD1 (5 bases). This CDR3 contains 15 residues. Germline CDR1 and CDR2: GTSNPN and SVGIG (reference sequence). Trimming removed 2 bases at V and 1 base at J, with 14 bases between. CDR3 bases: TGTGCCTGGAGTAACCTCGGGGCGAGTAACTATGGCTACACCTTC. Amino acids: CAWSNLGASNYGYTF.